This T cell receptor beta chain was observed in a study of CD8+ T cells in alopecia areata. Broader study findings: Researchers say the link of baseline CD8+ expansion to response remains uncertain, with one nonresponder. Many expanded lesional clones stayed in scalp and blood while on tofacitinib. Mice showed TCR sharing more clearly than patients did, possibly owing to HLA.

Indicated treatment: oral pan-JAK inhibitor, 5-10 mg twice daily. Individuals with alopecia areata gave both lesional scalp punch biopsies and peripheral blood for collection. CDR1 and CDR2 (germline): MNHEY, SMNVEV (reference sequence). Trimming stripped 0 bases from V and 6 bases from J, with 17 bases between. CDR3 length: 16 amino acids. Points on this clone: Its antigen is undetermined.

RNA was extracted and reverse transcribed into cDNA as the sequencing template. Only in-frame clones appear in the TCRdb table, and some are missing; sequencing was by immunoSEQ multiplex PCR. The sample gives fewer than 100,000 clones, roughly two thirds of which show up once; roughly 15% is in the top ten. This sequence was found in a human donor with alopecia areata. V gene TRBV27 combines with J gene TRBJ2-5, with a possible D match to TRBD2 (7 bases). Here the sequenced sample was CD8+ T cells sorted from blood, taken at week 4, from a patient treated with tofacitinib. CDR3 bases: TGTGCCAGCAGTTTATCGTCGTGGGGGGGCGCGCAGACCCAGTACTTC. This codes for CASSLSSWGGAQTQYF.